The entry that follows covers one T cell receptor (beta chain) sequence. As yet, its antigen is unknown. This sample stems from a study of T cells in Graves' hyperthyroidism and ophthalmopathy. TCR beta CDR3 sequences were amplified from RNA transcripts. First-round RT-PCR with HTBI primers amplified the TCR CDR3 region. TCRdb used MiXCR to reprocess the multiplex PCR reads, holding one entry per CDR3 protein. The data show hundreds of thousands of distinct CDR3 sequences, 20% to 25% seen once. Study-wide results and limits: Most expanded thyroid clonotypes above 0.001 also appeared in blood.

The CDR3 length is 12 residues. Looked up from germline, CDR1 is MNHNS and CDR2 is SASEGT. The V gene lost 8 bases and the J gene lost 9 bases, with 15 bases spanning the gap. With duration under 3 months, ophthalmopathy was active: Clinical Activity Score at least 3, NOSPECS at least 4. Diagnoses were made from clinical symptoms, serum measures (thyroxine and TRAb), thyroid ultrasound and orbital computed tomography. Each 10 ml fresh peripheral blood draw supplied the PBMCs. The chain joins TRBV6-1 to TRBJ2-3, with D hard to call. The TCR sequence derives from a woman aged 70-85 years with Graves' ophthalmopathy. Sequencing input: blood. The CDR3 loop reads CASGPLTATQYF. DNA of the CDR3: TGTGCCAGCGGTCCGTTAACGGCCACGCAGTATTTT.